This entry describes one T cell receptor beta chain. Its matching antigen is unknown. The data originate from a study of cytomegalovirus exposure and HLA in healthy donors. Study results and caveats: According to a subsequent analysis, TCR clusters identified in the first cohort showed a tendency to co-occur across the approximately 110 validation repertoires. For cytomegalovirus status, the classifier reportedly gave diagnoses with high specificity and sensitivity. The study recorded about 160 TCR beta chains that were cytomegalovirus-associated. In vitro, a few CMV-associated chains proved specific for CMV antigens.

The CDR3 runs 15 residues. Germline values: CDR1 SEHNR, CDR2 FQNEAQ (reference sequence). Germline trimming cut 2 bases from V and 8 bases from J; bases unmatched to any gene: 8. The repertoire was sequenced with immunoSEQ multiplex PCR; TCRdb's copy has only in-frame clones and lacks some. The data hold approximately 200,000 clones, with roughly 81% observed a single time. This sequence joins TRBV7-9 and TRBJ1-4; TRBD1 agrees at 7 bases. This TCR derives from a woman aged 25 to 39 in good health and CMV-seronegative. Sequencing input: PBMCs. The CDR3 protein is CASSLPTGRSEKLFF. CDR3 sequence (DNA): TGTGCCAGCAGCTTACCGACAGGGCGTTCGGAAAAACTGTTTTTT.